Sequencing of this TCR beta chain was carried out in a study of blood T cells in healthy people across ages. Overall study findings and caveats: Unsorted PBMCs prevented conclusive naive versus antigen-experienced comparison. TCR beta diversity per million T cells fell roughly linearly with age. The study found more naive CD4+ cells and higher diversity in long-lived than aged donors.

This clonotype has only one observation. Its antigen is not known. V shed 9 bases and J shed 5 bases, with 13 bases lying between them. Germline CDR1 is LNHDA and CDR2 is SQIVND (reference sequence). CDR3 length equals 13 residues. Through a sample-barcoded 5' primer and a J-beta primer mix, a second PCR was run for about 6 to 11 cycles. TCRdb analysed the 5' RACE reads with MiXCR anew, one entry per CDR3 protein. The table has hundreds of thousands of distinct CDR3 sequences, around 38% seen once. No fewer than 7 million PBMCs went into each sample. Sequencing used blood. This TCR was sampled from a man older than 75 in good health. V and J are TRBV19 and TRBJ1-4; D unresolved. CDR3 amino acids: CASHEAGNEKLFF. CDR3 bases: TGTGCCAGCCACGAAGCGGGGAATGAAAAACTGTTTTTT. Full variable domain (rest looked up from reference TRBV19 and TRBJ1-4): DGGITQSPKYLFRKEGQNVTLSCEQNLNHDAMYWYRQDPGQGLRLIYYSQIVNDFQKGDIAEGYSVSREKKESFPLTVTSAQKNPTAFYLCASHEAGNEKLFFGSGTQLSVL.